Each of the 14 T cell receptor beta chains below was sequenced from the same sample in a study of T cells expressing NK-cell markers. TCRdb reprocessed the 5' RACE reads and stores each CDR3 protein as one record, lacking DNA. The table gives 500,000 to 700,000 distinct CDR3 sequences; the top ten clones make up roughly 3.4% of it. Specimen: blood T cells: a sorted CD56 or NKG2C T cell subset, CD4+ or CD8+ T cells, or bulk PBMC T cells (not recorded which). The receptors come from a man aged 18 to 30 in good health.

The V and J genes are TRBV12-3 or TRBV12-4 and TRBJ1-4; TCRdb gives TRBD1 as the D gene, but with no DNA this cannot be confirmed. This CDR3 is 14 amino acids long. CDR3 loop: CASSRTGGGEKLFF.

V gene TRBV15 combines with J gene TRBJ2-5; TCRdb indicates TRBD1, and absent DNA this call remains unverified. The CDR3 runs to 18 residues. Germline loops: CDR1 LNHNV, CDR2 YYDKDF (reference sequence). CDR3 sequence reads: CATSRTWSGDQRGETQYF.

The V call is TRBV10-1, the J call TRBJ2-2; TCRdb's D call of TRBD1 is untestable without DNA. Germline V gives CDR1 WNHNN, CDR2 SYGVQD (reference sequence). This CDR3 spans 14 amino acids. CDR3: CASQGYQNTGELFF.

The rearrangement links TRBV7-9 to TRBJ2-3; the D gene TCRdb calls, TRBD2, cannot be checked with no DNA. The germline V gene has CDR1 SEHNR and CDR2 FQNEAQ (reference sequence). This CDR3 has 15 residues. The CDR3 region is CASSLVAGRADTQYF.

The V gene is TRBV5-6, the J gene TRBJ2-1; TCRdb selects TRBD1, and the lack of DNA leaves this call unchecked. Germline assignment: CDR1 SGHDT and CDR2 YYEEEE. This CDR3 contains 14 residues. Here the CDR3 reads CASSRTGTVNEQFF.

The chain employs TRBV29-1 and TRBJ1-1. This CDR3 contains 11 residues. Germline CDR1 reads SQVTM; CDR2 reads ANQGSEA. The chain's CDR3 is CSVDGHRGAFF. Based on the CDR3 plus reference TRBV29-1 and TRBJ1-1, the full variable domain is SAVISQKPSRDICQRGTSLTIQCQVDSQVTMMFWYRQQPGQSLTLIATANQGSEATYESGFVIDKFPISRPNLTFSTLTVSNMSPEDSSIYLCSVDGHRGAFFGQGTRLTVV.

Here the CDR3 reads CASSPRGLSGANVLTF. The J gene is TRBJ2-6, the V gene TRBV6-1. The CDR3 is 16 residues long. The germline gives CDR1 MNHNS, CDR2 SASEGT.

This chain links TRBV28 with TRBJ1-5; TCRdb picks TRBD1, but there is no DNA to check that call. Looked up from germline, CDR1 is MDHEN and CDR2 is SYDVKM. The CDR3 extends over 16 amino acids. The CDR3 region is CASSFRDRGPGQPQHF.

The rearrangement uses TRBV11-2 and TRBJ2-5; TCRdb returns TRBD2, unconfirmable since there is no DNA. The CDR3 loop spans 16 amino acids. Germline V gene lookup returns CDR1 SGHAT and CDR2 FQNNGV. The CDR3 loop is CASSFLAGGIQETQYF. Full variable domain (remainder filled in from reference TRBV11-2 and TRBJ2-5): EAGVAQSPRYKIIEKRQSVAFWCNPISGHATLYWYQQILGQGPKLLIQFQNNGVVDDSQLPKDRFSAERLKGVDSTLKIQPAKLEDSAVYLCASSFLAGGIQETQYFGPGTRLLVL.

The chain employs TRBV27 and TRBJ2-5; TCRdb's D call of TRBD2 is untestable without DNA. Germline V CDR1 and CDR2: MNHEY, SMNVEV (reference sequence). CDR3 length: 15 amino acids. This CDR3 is CASSLVAGPQETQYF.

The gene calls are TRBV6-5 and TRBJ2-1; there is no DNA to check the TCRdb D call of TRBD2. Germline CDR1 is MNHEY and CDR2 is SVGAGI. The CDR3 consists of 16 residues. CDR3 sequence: CASSYSRLATYNEQFF.

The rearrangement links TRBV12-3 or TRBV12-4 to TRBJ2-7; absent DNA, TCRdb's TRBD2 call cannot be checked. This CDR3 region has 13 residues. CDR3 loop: CASSPTSGYEQYF.

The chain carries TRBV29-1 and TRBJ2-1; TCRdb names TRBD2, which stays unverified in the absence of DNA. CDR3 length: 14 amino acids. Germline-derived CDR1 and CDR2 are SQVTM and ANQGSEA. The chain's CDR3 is CSVGLAGSFNEQFF.

This CDR3 reads CASSSRTGRNSPLHF. The chain is built from TRBV12-3 or TRBV12-4 and TRBJ1-6; there is no DNA to check the TCRdb D call of TRBD1. The CDR3 spans 15 residues.